These 31 T cell receptor beta chains were all obtained from the same sample, sequenced in a study of CD8 T cells in ankylosing spondylitis. One entry per CDR3 protein, called by TCRdb with MiXCR from the 5' RACE reads. The sample holds about 130,000 distinct CDR3 sequences, about 6.4% seen once. The sequenced sample consisted of blood, either unsorted or a sorted T cell fraction (not recorded which). The receptors shown here come from a male donor with ankylosing spondylitis or in good health (not recorded which).

Many counts were recorded for this clonotype. The rearrangement links TRBV3-1 to TRBJ2-7; possibly TRBD1 for D (6 bases). From germline, CDR1 is LGHDT and CDR2 YNNKEL (reference sequence). V lost 5 bases and J lost 3, with 14 bases in between. The CDR3 spans 14 residues. The DNA for the CDR3 is TGTGCCAGCAGCTGGGGAAGGGGGAACTACGAGCAGTACTTC. Translation gives CASSWGRGNYEQYF.

This clonotype was counted at least ten times. The V gene is TRBV5-1, the J gene TRBJ2-7; D remains ambiguous. The CDR3 spans 15 residues. Germline V gene lookup returns CDR1 SGHRS and CDR2 YFSETQ. The ends were cut back, 0 bases at V and 3 bases at J, with 13 bases in the middle. This CDR3 is CASSLAPARDYEQYF. The CDR3 DNA sequence: TGCGCCAGCAGCTTGGCCCCAGCAAGAGACTACGAGCAGTACTTC. The variable domain in full, completed from reference TRBV5-1 and TRBJ2-7, reads KAGVTQTPRYLIKTRGQQVTLSCSPISGHRSVSWYQQTPGQGLQFLFEYFSETQRNKGNFPGRFSGRQFSNSRSEMNVSTLELGDSALYLCASSLAPARDYEQYFGPGTRLTVT.

The chain recombines TRBV3-1 with TRBJ2-3; D not certain. CDR1 and CDR2 from the germline V gene are LGHDT and YNNKEL (reference sequence). The germline V and J ends were trimmed by 1 base and 4 bases, with 6 bases remaining between them. This CDR3 is built from 13 residues. CDR3 in DNA: TGTGCCAGCAGCCAAGTCCGAGCAGATACGCAGTATTTT. The encoded protein is CASSQVRADTQYF.

The sample holds many counts of this clonotype. This chain connects TRBV7-8 to TRBJ2-1, with D tentatively TRBD2 (6 bases). Germline-derived CDR1 and CDR2 are SGHVS and FQNEAQ. With 1 base removed from V and 6 bases from J, the gap between germline ends came to 7 bases. This CDR3 has 13 residues. For the CDR3, the DNA is TGTGCCAGCAGCTTAGTGCGGGGCAATGAGCAGTTCTTC. Amino acid sequence: CASSLVRGNEQFF.

This clonotype was seen many times. V usage is TRBV5-1 and J usage is TRBJ1-1, with a possible D match to TRBD1 (5 bases). Per germline, CDR1 SGHRS and CDR2 YFSETQ. V lost 1 base and J 1 base, leaving 11 bases between the germline ends. The CDR3 is 15 residues long. The CDR3 protein is CASSLLGAANTEAFF. As DNA, the CDR3 is TGCGCCAGCAGCTTGTTAGGGGCCGCGAACACTGAAGCTTTCTTT.

This clonotype was seen many times. This chain links TRBV5-1 with TRBJ1-3; D might be TRBD1 (5 bases). Germline V gene lookup returns CDR1 SGHRS and CDR2 YFSETQ. There are 16 residues in the CDR3. Trimming pared 0 bases from V and 0 bases from J, leaving 10 bases between. The CDR3 loop reads CASSLDWQGSGNTIYF. The CDR3 DNA reads TGCGCCAGCAGCTTGGACTGGCAGGGCTCTGGAAACACCATATATTTT.

This clonotype has at least ten counts. The J gene is TRBJ2-2, the V gene TRBV7-9; no definite D call. V was trimmed by 5 bases and J by 5 bases, leaving 12 bases between them. The CDR3 is 14 residues long. CDR1 and CDR2 from the germline V gene are SEHNR and FQNEAQ (reference sequence). This CDR3 is CASSMAAETGELFF. CDR3 sequence (DNA): TGTGCCAGCAGCATGGCGGCCGAGACCGGGGAGCTGTTTTTT.

This clonotype was recorded many times. The chain carries TRBV24-1 and TRBJ1-1; 7 bases align to TRBD1. This CDR3 comprises 15 residues. The V gene's germline CDR1 is KGHDR and CDR2 SFDVKD. The trim removed 3 bases at V and 5 bases at J, leaving 8 bases unmatched. This CDR3 reads CATSDTTGLPTEAFF. As DNA, the CDR3 is TGTGCCACCAGTGATACGACAGGGCTTCCGACTGAAGCTTTCTTT.

This clonotype was found many times. The V call is TRBV7-2, the J call TRBJ2-7; D is unclear. The CDR3 covers 11 residues. The germline V and J ends were trimmed by 5 bases and 1 base, with 3 bases remaining between them. Germline assignment: CDR1 SGHTA and CDR2 FQGNSA. CDR3 in amino acids: CASSNSYEQYF. The DNA for the CDR3 is TGTGCCAGCAGCAATTCCTACGAGCAGTACTTC. The entire variable domain, with the rest obtained from reference TRBV7-2 and TRBJ2-7, is as follows: GAGVSQSPSNKVTEKGKDVELRCDPISGHTALYWYRQSLGQGLEFLIYFQGNSAPDKSGLPSDRFSAERTGGSVSTLTIQRTQQEDSAVYLCASSNSYEQYFGPGTRLTVT.

A word on this clonotype: A read error may explain this, as a much larger clone is one base away. The chain carries TRBV7-9 and TRBJ1-5; no firm D call. CDR3 length equals 14 residues. Germline lookup yields CDR1 SEHNR and CDR2 FQNEAQ (reference sequence). The CDR3 protein is CANSPTEGNQPQHF. The CDR3 region has the DNA TGTGCCAACAGCCCCACAGAGGGCAATCAGCCCCAGCATTTT.

This clonotype was recorded at least ten times. The chain joins TRBV29-1 to TRBJ2-7; 10 positions match TRBD2. The CDR3 is 14 amino acids. Germline V lookup: CDR1 SQVTM, CDR2 ANQGSEA. Germline trimming cut 7 bases from V and 2 bases from J; bases unmatched to any gene: 8. The CDR3 here is CSARTSGSTYEQYF. The CDR3, as DNA: TGCAGCGCGAGGACTAGCGGTTCAACCTACGAGCAGTACTTC.

This clonotype was observed many times. The chain joins TRBV5-1 to TRBJ1-1, with D uncertain. With 4 bases removed from V and 5 bases from J, the gap between germline ends came to 15 bases. The length of the CDR3 is 14 residues. In germline, CDR1 is SGHRS, CDR2 YFSETQ. The CDR3, as DNA: TGCGCCAGCAGCCCCCAGGCAACCACGACTGAAGCTTTCTTT. It translates to CASSPQATTTEAFF.

The rearrangement joins TRBV2 to TRBJ1-2, with 9 bases lining up with TRBD1. Germline CDR1 is SNHLY and CDR2 is FYNNEI. The CDR3 is 15 residues long. The trim removed 3 bases at V and 4 bases at J, leaving 6 bases unmatched. CDR3 sequence reads: CASSEGQGVPYGYTF. DNA of the CDR3: TGTGCCAGCAGTGAGGGACAGGGCGTGCCCTATGGCTACACCTTC.

This clonotype was counted at least ten times. V is TRBV11-2 and J is TRBJ2-1; 7 positions match TRBD1. CDR1 is SGHAT and CDR2 is FQNNGV in the germline V gene. This CDR3 is built from 19 residues. V trimming: 2 bases; J trimming: 7 bases; junction bases outside the gene matches: 20. The CDR3 DNA is TGTGCCAGCAGCTTACAATTATTACCGCGTTACAGGGGTGAGAATGAGCAGTTCTTC. It translates to CASSLQLLPRYRGENEQFF.

This clonotype was seen ten or more times. The chain recombines TRBV29-1 with TRBJ2-1; 11 positions match TRBD1. Per the germline V gene, CDR1 is SQVTM and CDR2 is ANQGSEA. Trimming removed 2 bases from V and 12 bases from J; junction bases left unmatched: 9. This CDR3 spans 14 amino acids. CDR3 sequence: CSVESGTGGYGQFF. Written as DNA, the CDR3 is TGCAGCGTTGAATCCGGGACAGGGGGATACGGGCAGTTCTTC.

In this sample, this clonotype turned up many times. The CDR3 sequence is CASSPKTANSGNTIYF. CDR3 in DNA: TGTGCCAGCAGTCCCAAGACTGCCAACTCTGGAAACACCATATATTTT. The chain links TRBV5-6 to TRBJ1-3; D gene ambiguous. Germline-derived CDR1 and CDR2 are SGHDT and YYEEEE. The V end lost 5 bases, the J end lost 0 bases, and 15 bases lay between the germline ends. This CDR3 is built from 16 residues.

This clonotype was seen ten or more times. The chain is built from TRBV5-6 and TRBJ2-1; the D gene is possibly TRBD1 (6 bases). Trimming removed 0 bases from V and 2 bases from J, with 9 bases in between. Germline V gene data show CDR1 as SGHDT and CDR2 as YYEEEE. This CDR3 region has 15 residues. In DNA, the CDR3 is TGTGCCAGCAGCTTGGAGAAGGGGGCCTACAATGAGCAGTTCTTC. Residues: CASSLEKGAYNEQFF. Together with reference TRBV5-6 and TRBJ2-1, the CDR3 gives the full variable domain: DAGVTQSPTHLIKTRGQQVTLRCSPKSGHDTVSWYQQALGQGPQFIFQYYEEEERQRGNFPDRFSGHQFPNYSSELNVNALLLGDSALYLCASSLEKGAYNEQFFGPGTRLTVL.

V usage is TRBV7-8 and J usage is TRBJ2-7; D not certain. CDR3 size: 12 residues. Germline V CDR1 and CDR2: SGHVS, FQNEAQ. Trimming left V 0 bases short and J 3 bases short, with 3 bases between. The CDR3 coding sequence is TGTGCCAGCAGCTTAGCTGTCTACGAGCAGTACTTC. The encoded protein is CASSLAVYEQYF.

In its sample, this clonotype was seen many times. This chain connects TRBV12-3 or TRBV12-4 to TRBJ1-1, with no clear D. The CDR3 spans 12 residues. The ends were cut back, 4 bases at V and 1 base at J, with 4 bases in the middle. The CDR3 region is CASSSGNTEAFF. The CDR3 nucleotides are TGTGCCAGCAGTTCCGGGAACACTGAAGCTTTCTTT.

This clonotype occurred many times. CDR3: CASSLAFDVRGQETQYF. DNA for the CDR3: TGCGCCAGCAGCTTGGCCTTTGATGTTAGAGGCCAAGAGACCCAGTACTTC. The chain employs TRBV5-1 and TRBJ2-5; D gene ambiguous. Germline loops: CDR1 SGHRS, CDR2 YFSETQ. V was cut by 0 bases and J by 1 base, with 16 bases left in between. CDR3 length equals 17 residues.

This clonotype was picked up many times. The V call is TRBV5-1, the J call TRBJ2-1, with 7 bases aligning to TRBD1. This CDR3 spans 14 amino acids. Germline lookup yields CDR1 SGHRS and CDR2 YFSETQ. V shed 2 bases and J 5 bases; nucleotides not matched to a gene: 4. CDR3 DNA: TGCGCCAGCAGCTTTGGGACAGCTAACAATGAGCAGTTCTTC. Translating gives CASSFGTANNEQFF.

This clonotype was detected ten times or more. This chain connects TRBV19 to TRBJ1-6, with D possibly matching TRBD1 (6 bases). The CDR3 runs to 15 residues. Looked up from germline, CDR1 is LNHDA and CDR2 is SQIVND (reference sequence). Trimming removed 3 bases from V and 7 bases from J, with 13 bases in between. CDR3 DNA sequence: TGTGCCAGTAGTATGTCGACAGGTCGAAATTCACCCCTCCACTTT. As protein: CASSMSTGRNSPLHF.

This clonotype was seen many times. The CDR3 reads CASSPRTQGSSYGYTF. Written as DNA, the CDR3 is TGTGCCAGCAGTCCCAGGACCCAGGGTAGTAGCTATGGCTACACCTTC. The rearrangement links TRBV2 to TRBJ1-2, with D possibly TRBD1 on 5 matching bases. The CDR3 extends over 16 amino acids. The germline V gene encodes CDR1 SNHLY and CDR2 FYNNEI. The ends were cut back, 5 bases at V and 4 bases at J, with 20 bases in the middle.

This clonotype occurred many times. The rearrangement joins TRBV20-1 to TRBJ2-3, with D perhaps matching TRBD2 (6 bases). The germline V and J ends were trimmed by 4 bases and 0 bases, with 14 bases remaining between them. This CDR3 is built from 15 residues. CDR1 DFQATT and CDR2 SNEGSKA come from the germline V gene (reference sequence). The CDR3 sequence: CSATPREWSTDTQYF. The DNA of the CDR3 is TGCAGTGCTACACCCCGGGAGTGGAGCACAGATACGCAGTATTTT.

This clonotype has at least ten counts. DNA for the CDR3: TGTGCCAGCAGCTCCAAAGGGACCACACTAGATACGCAGTATTTT. Translation gives CASSSKGTTLDTQYF. The chain has TRBV7-9 and TRBJ2-3; D tentatively reads TRBD1 or TRBD2 (5 bases each). V was pared by 4 bases and J by 5 bases, with 16 bases between. The germline V gene has CDR1 SEHNR and CDR2 FQNEAQ (reference sequence). The CDR3 sequence is 15 residues long.

This clonotype occurred many times. V and J are TRBV6-1 and TRBJ1-1, with D perhaps matching TRBD1 (6 bases). The germline V gene has CDR1 MNHNS and CDR2 SASEGT. This CDR3 spans 14 amino acids. The V gene lost 4 bases and the J gene lost 1 base, with 10 bases spanning the gap. The CDR3 DNA reads as TGTGCCAGCAGTGTGCTGGACAGGAACACTGAAGCTTTCTTT. It translates to CASSVLDRNTEAFF.

This clonotype appeared many times. The chain joins TRBV15 to TRBJ2-1; 7 nucleotides align to TRBD1. The CDR3 has 15 amino acids. CDR1 and CDR2 from the germline V gene are LNHNV and YYDKDF (reference sequence). Trimming removed 4 bases from V and 5 bases from J; junction bases left unmatched: 8. CDR3 sequence (DNA): TGTGCCACCAGCACCTGGGACAGCCTCAACAATGAGCAGTTCTTC. This sequence encodes CATSTWDSLNNEQFF.

A word on this clonotype: A read error may explain this, as a much larger clone is one base away. The chain carries TRBV3-1 and TRBJ1-1; no definite D call. The CDR3 has 13 residues. CDR1 is LGHDT and CDR2 is YNNKEL in the germline V gene (reference sequence). CDR3 nucleotide sequence: TGTGCCGGCAGCGGACGGCGGGACACTGAAGCTTTCTTT. It yields the protein CAGSGRRDTEAFF.

In its sample, this clonotype was seen many times. J is TRBJ1-6 and V is TRBV5-1; tentatively, D is TRBD1 (5 bases). V lost 0 bases and J lost 6, with 10 bases in between. The length of the CDR3 is 15 residues. Germline loops: CDR1 SGHRS, CDR2 YFSETQ. The CDR3 reads CASSLEAGPNSPLHF. The DNA of the CDR3 is TGCGCCAGCAGCTTGGAGGCAGGGCCTAATTCACCCCTCCACTTT.

This clonotype was detected many times. The gene calls are TRBV29-1 and TRBJ2-7, with no clear D. In germline, CDR1 is SQVTM, CDR2 ANQGSEA. The CDR3 is 15 amino acids. V was trimmed by 4 bases and J by 2 bases, leaving 18 bases between them. The CDR3 DNA follows: TGCAGCGTTGTGGGTGGCCAAGGGATCGCCTACGAGCAGTACTTC. Encoded protein: CSVVGGQGIAYEQYF.

This clonotype was seen at least ten times. The rearrangement uses TRBV20-1 and TRBJ2-1, with D perhaps given as TRBD1 or TRBD2 (6 bases each). Trimming cost V 4 bases and J 10 bases, with 20 bases left between them. CDR1 DFQATT and CDR2 SNEGSKA come from the germline V gene (reference sequence). The CDR3 contains 14 residues. The CDR3 nucleotides read TGCAGTGCTACGGGGGTTAGCGGAGGGGGGGAGCAGTTCTTC. Encoded protein: CSATGVSGGGEQFF.